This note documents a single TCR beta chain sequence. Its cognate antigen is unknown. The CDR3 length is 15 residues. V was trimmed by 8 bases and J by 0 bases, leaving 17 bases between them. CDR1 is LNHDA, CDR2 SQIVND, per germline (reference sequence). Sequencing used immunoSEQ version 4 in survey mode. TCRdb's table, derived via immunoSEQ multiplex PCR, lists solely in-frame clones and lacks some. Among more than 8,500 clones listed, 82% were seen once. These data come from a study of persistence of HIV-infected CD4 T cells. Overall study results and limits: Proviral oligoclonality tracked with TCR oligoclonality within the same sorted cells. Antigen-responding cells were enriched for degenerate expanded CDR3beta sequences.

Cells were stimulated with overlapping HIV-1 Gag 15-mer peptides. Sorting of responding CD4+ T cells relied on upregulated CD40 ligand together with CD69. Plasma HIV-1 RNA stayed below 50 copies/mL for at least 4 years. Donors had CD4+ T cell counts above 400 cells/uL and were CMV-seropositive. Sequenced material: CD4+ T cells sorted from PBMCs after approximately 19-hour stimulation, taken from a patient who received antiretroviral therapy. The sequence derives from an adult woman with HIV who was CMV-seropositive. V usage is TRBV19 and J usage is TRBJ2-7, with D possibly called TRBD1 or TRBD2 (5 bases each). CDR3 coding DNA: TGTGCCAGTCGCCCATCAGGGACGCTCTCCTACGAGCAGTACTTC. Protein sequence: CASRPSGTLSYEQYF.